This TCR beta chain emerged from a study of cytomegalovirus exposure and HLA in healthy donors. Study-level points and caveats: Cytomegalovirus association was assigned to around 150 TCR beta chains.

A note on this clone: Its matching antigen is unknown.

The ends lost 4 bases at V and 8 bases at J; junction bases unmatched: 8. Per the germline V gene, CDR1 is SGHNT and CDR2 is YYREEE (reference sequence). The CDR3 spans 14 residues. PCR was performed using 60 Vbeta and 13 Jbeta primers. Method: immunoSEQ multiplex PCR; TCRdb's copy keeps in-frame clones and lacks some. The sample lists some 170,000 clones, about 80% seen once, with just under 6.5% in the top ten. This TCR was recovered from a middle-aged man in good health and CMV-seropositive. This chain connects TRBV5-4 to TRBJ2-3; 9 bases are a match to TRBD1. Sequences were obtained from PBMCs. The CDR3 here is CASSEGQGRGTQYF. The CDR3 region has the DNA TGTGCCAGCAGCGAGGGACAGGGTCGCGGTACGCAGTATTTT.